These T cell receptor beta chains were read from a single sample in a study of graft-versus-host responses after intestinal transplantation. Their cognate antigens are unknown. Clones were sequenced by immunoSEQ multiplex PCR, and TCRdb holds only the in-frame ones, with some missing. Of about 39,000 clones in the sample, over 90% were seen once. The specimen was unstimulated CD8+ T cells sorted from spleen or lymph node cells, collected before transplant. The receptors stem from a human donor who was the organ donor for an intestinal transplant. Each CDR3 is given with its conserved first and last residue. The D gene is left open where the match is weak. Only part of the rows carry a size: once, few, many, or a class if the clone is expanded.

V gene: TRBV2
clone size: NA
D gene: NA
J gene: TRBJ2-6
CDR3 DNA: TGTGCCAGCAGTGAGGCAGGAGGTGGGGCCAACGTCCTGACTTTC
CDR3 protein: CASSEAGGGANVLTF

V gene: TRBV19
clone size: NA
D gene: NA
J gene: TRBJ2-7
CDR3 DNA: TGTGCCAGTAGTATAAGTGGGGGGACCTACGAGCAGTACTTC
CDR3 protein: CASSISGGTYEQYF

V gene: TRBV19
clone size: few
D gene: TRBD2
J gene: TRBJ2-1
CDR3 DNA: TGTGCCAGTAGTACCCTAGCGGGAGGGAATGAGCAGTTCTTC
CDR3 protein: CASSTLAGGNEQFF

V gene: TRBV7-8
clone size: NA
D gene: NA
J gene: TRBJ2-7
CDR3 DNA: TGTGCCAGCAGCTTAGGGATCGGAGCCTTCTACGAGCAGTACTTC
CDR3 protein: CASSLGIGAFYEQYF

V gene: TRBV7-9
clone size: NA
D gene: TRBD2
J gene: TRBJ2-5
CDR3 DNA: TGTGCCAGCAGCTTAGCGGTGGGACTAGCGGGACAAGAGACCCAGTACTTC
CDR3 protein: CASSLAVGLAGQETQYF

V gene: TRBV27
clone size: NA
D gene: NA
J gene: TRBJ2-3
CDR3 DNA: TGTGCCAGCGGTCCCATGGGGAATACGCAGTATTTT
CDR3 protein: CASGPMGNTQYF

V gene: TRBV6-1
clone size: NA
D gene: NA
J gene: TRBJ2-7
CDR3 DNA: TGTGCCAGCAGTACCAGGGGACCCTACGAGCAGTACTTC
CDR3 protein: CASSTRGPYEQYF

V gene: TRBV5-4
clone size: few
D gene: NA
J gene: TRBJ1-4
CDR3 DNA: TGTGCCAGCAGCTTGCATGGAGGTAATGAAAAACTGTTTTTT
CDR3 protein: CASSLHGGNEKLFF

V gene: TRBV19
clone size: NA
D gene: NA
J gene: TRBJ2-7
CDR3 DNA: TGTGCCAGTAGTATAGTCTACCCCTACGAGCAGTACTTC
CDR3 protein: CASSIVYPYEQYF

V gene: TRBV12-5
clone size: NA
D gene: NA
J gene: TRBJ1-1
CDR3 DNA: TGTGCTAGTGGTTTAAGTTCCGCGGGGAACACTGAAGCTTTCTTT
CDR3 protein: CASGLSSAGNTEAFF

V gene: TRBV7-6
clone size: NA
D gene: NA
J gene: TRBJ2-3
CDR3 DNA: TGTGCCAGCAGCTTAGGGGGTTTCTCCACAGATACGCAGTATTTT
CDR3 protein: CASSLGGFSTDTQYF

V gene: TRBV27
clone size: few
D gene: NA
J gene: TRBJ1-3
CDR3 DNA: TGTGCCAGCAGTCAGACACTAGCTGGAAACACCATATATTTT
CDR3 protein: CASSQTLAGNTIYF

V gene: TRBV5-1
clone size: NA
D gene: NA
J gene: TRBJ2-7
CDR3 DNA: TGCGCCAGCAGCACAGACGGATACGAGCAGTACTTC
CDR3 protein: CASSTDGYEQYF

V gene: TRBV5-1
clone size: NA
D gene: NA
J gene: TRBJ2-1
CDR3 DNA: TGCGCCAGCAGCTTGGTCGGGACCGGCTCCTACAATGAGCAGTTCTTC
CDR3 protein: CASSLVGTGSYNEQFF

V gene: TRBV4-2
clone size: once
D gene: NA
J gene: TRBJ1-1
CDR3 DNA: TGTGCCAGCAGCCAAGCCTCAGGGAAGGACACTGAAGCTTTCTTT
CDR3 protein: CASSQASGKDTEAFF

V gene: TRBV5-1
clone size: NA
D gene: NA
J gene: TRBJ2-7
CDR3 DNA: TGCGCCAGCAGCCGGGAAGACTGGGTATACGAGCAGTACTTC
CDR3 protein: CASSREDWVYEQYF

V gene: TRBV27
clone size: NA
D gene: TRBD2
J gene: TRBJ2-7
CDR3 DNA: TGTGCCAGCAGTTTCTCCTACCCCCGGGACTACTCCTACGAGCAGTACTTC
CDR3 protein: CASSFSYPRDYSYEQYF